This T cell receptor beta chain was sequenced in a study of blood T cell repertoires in COVID-19 (dated by TCRdb to about 2020). A note on the overall study: The collaborator samples originated in the United States, Italy and Spain and spanned the acute and convalescent phases of COVID-19. The prospective study material was composed of cDNA or gDNA derived from T cells, B-cell-depleted T cells, or PBMCs. The dataset comprised deeply sampled blood TCRbeta repertoires from subjects exposed to, actively infected with, or recovered from COVID-19. The repertoires were made available in a free public database intended to serve as a resource for research on the immune response to SARS-CoV-2. Samples came from the ongoing ImmuneRACE study (first 160 participants) plus 1,254 subjects from 6 global collaborators. Nearly every sample came with metadata listing a de-identified subject ID, COVID-19 status, age in years and sex. HLA class I and class II types, where available, came from metadata supplied by the sample provider rather than from assay-based typing. What the work shows at the level of the full study, not this receptor alone: Clinical and demographic metadata were provided uncurated, with the amount varying by source and participant.

The immunoSEQ Assay, a bias-controlled multiplex PCR, was used to amplify TCRbeta CDR3 regions from genomic DNA. The source study handled its data this way. The number of nucleated cells in each sample was estimated by amplification of reference gene primers within the assay. Sequence reads were collapsed and filtered to measure the absolute abundance of every unique TCRbeta CDR3 rearrangement. For each sample, productive Simpson clonality was calculated as the square root of Simpson's diversity index across productive rearrangements. TCRdb mirrors the immuneACCESS table, restricted to in-frame sequences. Some clones are absent from its copies; in checked studies, under half trace to an unresolved V gene, and the reason for the others is unknown. V, J and clone size are those of that table, while D and trimming were read from the DNA. The sample table lists 200,000 to 250,000 clones, around 83% of them with a count of one. Clones ranked in the top ten supply 3.4% of the sample.

On this clone: It lacks a known antigen. The record has no base qualities; no much larger clone is one base away.

The germline ends are 18 bases apart after V is trimmed by 6 bases and J by 0 bases. Based on the germline V gene, the CDR1 and CDR2 sequences are SNHLY and FYNNEI. Spanning cysteine to phenylalanine, the CDR3 consists of 17 amino acids. Just CDR3 DNA is preserved here, 51 bases in frame from base 1. Collaborating institutions collected whole blood in K2EDTA tubes following their own protocols. Collaborator samples were shipped for TCRbeta analysis as frozen whole blood, isolated PBMCs, or DNA extracted from either sample type. This receptor chain uses TRBV2 and TRBJ1-3; a tentative D match to TRBD1 spans 6 bases. The sequence derives from a young woman with acute or convalescent COVID-19. Sequencing was done on a sample of peripheral blood. This receptor has the CDR3 CASRRGPDRSSGNTIYF. The bases read TGTGCCAGCAGACGGGGACCGGACAGAAGCTCTGGAAACACCATATATTTT. Here the CDR3 is joined to the reference TRBV2 and TRBJ1-3 genes, and the full variable domain is: EPEVTQTPSHQVTQMGQEVILRCVPISNHLYFYWYRQILGQKVEFLVSFYNNEISEKSEIFDDQFSVERPDGSNFTLKIRSTKLEDSAMYFCASRRGPDRSSGNTIYFGEGSWLTVV.